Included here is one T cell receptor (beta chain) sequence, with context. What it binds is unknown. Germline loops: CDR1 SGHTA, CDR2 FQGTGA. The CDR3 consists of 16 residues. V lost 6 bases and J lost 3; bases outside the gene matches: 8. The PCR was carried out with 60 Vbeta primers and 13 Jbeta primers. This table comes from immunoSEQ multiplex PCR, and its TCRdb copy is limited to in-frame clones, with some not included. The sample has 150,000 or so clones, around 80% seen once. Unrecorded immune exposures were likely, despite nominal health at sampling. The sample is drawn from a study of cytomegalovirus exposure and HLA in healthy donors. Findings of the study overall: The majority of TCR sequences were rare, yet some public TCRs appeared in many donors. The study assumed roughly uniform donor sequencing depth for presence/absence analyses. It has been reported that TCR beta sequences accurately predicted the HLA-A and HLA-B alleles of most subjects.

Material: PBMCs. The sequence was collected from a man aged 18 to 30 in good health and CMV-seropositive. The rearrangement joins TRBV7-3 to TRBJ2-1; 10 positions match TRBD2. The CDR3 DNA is TGTGCCAGCAGTCATGGACTAGCGGATATCTACAATGAGCAGTTCTTC. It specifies CASSHGLADIYNEQFF.